Below are 5 T cell receptor beta chains sequenced from a single sample in a study of blood T cells in healthy people across ages. Sample-barcoded 5' priming and a J-beta primer mix drove a second PCR of roughly 6 to 12 cycles. TCRdb ran MiXCR on the 5' RACE reads and lists one entry per CDR3 protein. The table shows 1.6 million or so distinct CDR3 sequences, with about 35% occurring only once. Sequencing was done on a sample of blood. The source of these receptors is a woman aged 25-40 years in good health.

The chain links TRBV30 to TRBJ2-7, with 12 bases lining up with TRBD1. J gave up 2 bases and V 5 bases, and 7 bases lay outside the gene matches. The CDR3 has 15 residues. The germline V gene has CDR1 GTSNPN and CDR2 SVGIG (reference sequence). The CDR3 sequence is CAWGLGQGATYEQYF. As DNA, the CDR3 is TGTGCCTGGGGACTGGGACAGGGGGCCACCTACGAGCAGTACTTC.

The CDR3 bases are TGTGCCAGCAGCCGCGGGCCTCCAACTGGGACCGGGGAGCTGTTTTTT. Translating gives CASSRGPPTGTGELFF. The chain combines TRBV5-5 with TRBJ2-2, with D perhaps TRBD2 (5 bases). V was trimmed by 4 bases and J by 5 bases, leaving 18 bases between them. The germline gives CDR1 SGHKS, CDR2 YYEKEE (reference sequence). The CDR3 contains 16 residues.

This chain joins TRBV2 and TRBJ1-4; 8 nucleotides line up with TRBD1. V lost 5 bases and J lost 5; bases outside the gene matches: 4. This CDR3 is 14 amino acids long. Germline V gene sequence: CDR1 SNHLY, CDR2 FYNNEI. CDR3 amino acids: CASSSGGPNEKLFF. The CDR3 DNA follows: TGTGCCAGCAGTTCAGGGGGCCCCAATGAAAAACTGTTTTTT.

The rearrangement links TRBV12-3 or TRBV12-4 to TRBJ2-1; weak D call: TRBD2 (6 bases). Trimming stripped 1 base from V and 7 bases from J, with 8 bases between. The CDR3 contains 13 residues. CDR3 nucleotides: TGTGCCAGCAGTTTAGAGGGGAGGAATGAGCAGTTCTTC. It yields the protein CASSLEGRNEQFF.

The chain joins TRBV6-1 to TRBJ2-7; D is possibly TRBD1 or TRBD2 (6 bases each). The CDR3 is 15 amino acids. CDR1 MNHNS and CDR2 SASEGT come from the germline V gene. With 6 bases removed from V and 9 bases from J, the gap between germline ends came to 24 bases. Here the CDR3 reads CASSVLRDTRLGQYF. CDR3 coding DNA: TGTGCCAGCAGCGTCCTGCGGGACACCCGACTAGGGCAGTACTTC.